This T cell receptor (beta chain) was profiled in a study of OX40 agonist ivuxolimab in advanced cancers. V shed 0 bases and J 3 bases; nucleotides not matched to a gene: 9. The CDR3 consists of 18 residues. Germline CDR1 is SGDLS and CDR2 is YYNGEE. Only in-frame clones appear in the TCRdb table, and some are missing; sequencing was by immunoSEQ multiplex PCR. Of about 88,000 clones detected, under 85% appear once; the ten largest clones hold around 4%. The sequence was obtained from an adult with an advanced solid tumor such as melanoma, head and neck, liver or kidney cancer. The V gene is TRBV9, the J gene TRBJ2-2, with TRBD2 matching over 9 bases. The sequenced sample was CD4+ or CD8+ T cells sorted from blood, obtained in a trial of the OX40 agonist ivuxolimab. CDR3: CASSVVGSGRGHTGELFF. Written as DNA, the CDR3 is TGTGCCAGCAGCGTAGTAGGTAGCGGGAGAGGTCACACCGGGGAGCTGTTTTTT.